The 23 T cell receptor beta chains in this list originate from one sample, sequenced in a study of blood T cell repertoires in COVID-19 (TCRdb year 2020). The library was obtained by the immunoSEQ multiplex PCR assay. Imported from immuneACCESS, the table was reduced by TCRdb to in-frame sequences with V and J called. These copies leave out some clones; in studies compared against another copy, an unresolved V gene accounts for under half, and the cause of the remainder is not known. In this sample the table shows around 350,000 clones, around 86% of which occur a single time. The ten largest clones capture around 3% of the sample. The specimen sequenced was peripheral blood. Every receptor here comes from a human donor in a cohort sampled during active COVID-19.

The chain employs TRBV28 and TRBJ1-5; a weak D match, TRBD1 (5 bases). The CDR3 contains 14 residues. Trimming shortened V by 3 bases and J by 10 bases, and 16 bases separated the two germline ends. Germline V gives CDR1 MDHEN, CDR2 SYDVKM. CDR3 DNA: TGTGCCAGCAGTTTTGGAGGCGGGGCAGAACCCCAGCATTTT. The encoded protein is CASSFGGGAEPQHF.

This chain uses TRBV18 with TRBJ2-5, with TRBD2 as a possible D gene (5 bases). V lost 3 bases to trimming and J lost 0 bases, with 20 bases between them. This CDR3 is 18 amino acids long. In germline, CDR1 is KGHSH, CDR2 LQKENI. CDR3: CASSPGRTGRAYQETQYF. The CDR3 DNA sequence: TGTGCCAGCTCACCTGGACGGACCGGGCGGGCCTACCAAGAGACCCAGTACTTC.

The CDR3, as DNA: TGTGCCACCAGCAGATACCGACAGGACGGTGAAAAACTGTTTTTT. Its protein is CATSRYRQDGEKLFF. The rearrangement joins TRBV15 to TRBJ1-4, with D perhaps matching TRBD1 (6 bases). V dropped 2 bases and J dropped 7 bases, with 14 bases sitting between them. The CDR3 totals 15 residues. Germline V gene sequence: CDR1 LNHNV, CDR2 YYDKDF (reference sequence).

V usage is TRBV2 and J usage is TRBJ2-2; 7 nucleotides match TRBD2. Germline V gene lookup returns CDR1 SNHLY and CDR2 FYNNEI. There are 17 residues in the CDR3. Trimming removed 5 bases from V and 2 bases from J; junction bases left unmatched: 11. The CDR3, as DNA: TGTGCCAGCAGTCTGTCGGGAGGCGGGCTCAACACCGGGGAGCTGTTTTTT. It is translated as CASSLSGGGLNTGELFF.

The chain uses TRBV5-8 and TRBJ2-1; no definite D call. Germline V gene data show CDR1 as SGHTS and CDR2 as YDEGEE. V was clipped by 4 bases and J by 1 base, with 12 bases between them. The CDR3 extends over 15 amino acids. CDR3 sequence (DNA): TGTGCCAGCAGCCGAGTAGGCGGTTCCTACAATGAGCAGTTCTTC. This translates into CASSRVGGSYNEQFF.

The V and J genes are TRBV15 and TRBJ2-5; D remains ambiguous. The CDR3 is made up of 15 amino acids. The V end lost 0 bases, the J end lost 4 bases, and 12 bases lay between the germline ends. Germline V CDR1 and CDR2: LNHNV, YYDKDF (reference sequence). The CDR3 protein is CATSRDPLAGETQYF. The DNA of the CDR3 is TGTGCCACCAGCAGAGATCCGTTGGCAGGAGAGACCCAGTACTTC.

V gene TRBV5-1 combines with J gene TRBJ1-2; D call uncertain. The CDR3 spans 12 residues. Trimming took off 7 bases at V and 3 bases at J, with 10 bases between the two ends. Germline V CDR1 and CDR2: SGHRS, YFSETQ. CDR3 protein: CASRGGDYGYTF. CDR3 bases: TGCGCCAGCCGAGGAGGCGACTATGGCTACACCTTC. Supplemented by reference TRBV5-1 and TRBJ1-2, the full variable domain reads KAGVTQTPRYLIKTRGQQVTLSCSPISGHRSVSWYQQTPGQGLQFLFEYFSETQRNKGNFPGRFSGRQFSNSRSEMNVSTLELGDSALYLCASRGGDYGYTFGSGTRLTVV.

Here the CDR3 reads CASSYNYGQGREQYF. CDR3 in DNA: TGTGCCAGCAGTTACAACTATGGACAGGGACGGGAGCAGTACTTC. This sequence joins TRBV6-6 and TRBJ2-7, with 8 bases matching TRBD1. In germline, CDR1 is MNHNY, CDR2 SVGAGI (reference sequence). This CDR3 spans 15 amino acids. With 2 bases clipped from V and 7 bases from J, the junction kept 10 bases outside the gene matches.

This chain joins TRBV19 and TRBJ1-2, with a tentative D call TRBD1 (6 bases). CDR3 size: 14 residues. Trimming cost V 4 bases and J 4 bases, with 13 bases left between them. The germline V gene has CDR1 LNHDA and CDR2 SQIVND (reference sequence). CDR3 in DNA: TGTGCCAGTAGTAACAACAGGGTCTCCTATGGCTACACCTTC. It is translated as CASSNNRVSYGYTF.

The DNA for the CDR3 is TGCGCCAGCAGCCTAGACTACTTGACGCCAGATACGCAGTATTTT. This sequence encodes CASSLDYLTPDTQYF. The chain employs TRBV5-1 and TRBJ2-3; tentatively, D is TRBD2 (5 bases). Per the germline V gene, CDR1 is SGHRS and CDR2 is YFSETQ. The CDR3 sequence is 15 residues long. V was trimmed by 4 bases and J by 4 bases, leaving 16 bases between them.

V usage is TRBV15 and J usage is TRBJ2-1; possible D gene TRBD2, 6 bases. V lost 5 bases, J lost 7 bases, and 18 bases lay in between. CDR1 is LNHNV, CDR2 YYDKDF, per germline (reference sequence). CDR3 length: 15 residues. The CDR3 DNA is TGTGCCACCAGCCGGTCGGTGTCGGGAGATAATGAGCAGTTCTTC. Encoded protein: CATSRSVSGDNEQFF.

The V gene is TRBV11-3, the J gene TRBJ2-7; 9 bases fit TRBD2. Germline V gene lookup returns CDR1 SGHNT and CDR2 YENEEA. Losses at the gene ends were 3 bases for V and 7 bases for J; bases not matched to a gene: 7. The length of the CDR3 is 14 residues. CDR3: CASSFGGGAVEQYF. In nucleotides, the CDR3 is TGTGCCAGCAGCTTCGGCGGGGGGGCGGTTGAGCAGTACTTC.

The rearrangement links TRBV3-1 (or the pseudogene TRBV3-2) to TRBJ2-7, with a tentative D call TRBD1 (5 bases). The CDR3 is made up of 12 amino acids. Looked up from germline, CDR1 is LGHDT and CDR2 is YNNKEL (reference sequence). The germline V and J ends were trimmed by 4 bases and 3 bases, with 7 bases remaining between them. The CDR3 protein is CASSPQGYEQYF. The CDR3 DNA follows: TGTGCCAGCAGCCCGCAGGGCTACGAGCAGTACTTC.

This clone was seen a few times. This chain connects TRBV5-4 to TRBJ2-7; D is unclear. Germline lookup yields CDR1 SGHNT and CDR2 YYREEE (reference sequence). The CDR3 contains 15 residues. V lost 4 bases and J lost 1, with 15 bases in between. This CDR3 reads CASSVAGSESYEQYF. The CDR3 DNA follows: TGTGCCAGCAGCGTAGCCGGGTCCGAATCCTACGAGCAGTACTTC.

The gene calls are TRBV7-7 and TRBJ2-5; 7 nucleotides match TRBD2. CDR3 length equals 17 residues. The J segment lost 3 bases and the V segment lost 5 bases, leaving 15 bases of the junction unmatched. In germline, CDR1 is SSHAT, CDR2 FNYEAQ (reference sequence). As DNA, the CDR3 is TGTGCCAGCAGCCGTTTAGGCGGGAGTGGGGCTGAAGAGACCCAGTACTTC. Protein sequence: CASSRLGGSGAEETQYF.

The chain employs TRBV30 and TRBJ2-5; possibly TRBD1 for D (6 bases). CDR3 length: 12 residues. Trimming pared 8 bases from V and 5 bases from J, leaving 15 bases between. Germline V CDR1 and CDR2: GTSNPN, SVGIG (reference sequence). The CDR3: CAAQGLWETQYF. In nucleotides, the CDR3 is TGTGCCGCTCAGGGGTTGTGGGAGACCCAGTACTTC.

The V gene is TRBV7-8, the J gene TRBJ2-2, with a weak D call TRBD1 (6 bases). CDR1 and CDR2 from the germline V gene are SGHVS and FQNEAQ. The CDR3 runs 16 residues. The V and J ends lost 3 bases and 1 base respectively, with 12 bases between them. The CDR3 loop is CASSFSGVGNTGELFF. The CDR3 DNA reads as TGTGCCAGCAGCTTCTCAGGGGTGGGGAACACCGGGGAGCTGTTTTTT.

The chain has TRBV2 and TRBJ2-3; weak D call: TRBD2 (6 bases). Germline CDR1 reads SNHLY; CDR2 reads FYNNEI. Deletions cut 2 bases from V and 0 bases from J, with 6 bases between. The CDR3 consists of 14 residues. As DNA, the CDR3 is TGTGCCAGCAGTGAACTAGCGAGCACAGATACGCAGTATTTT. Encoded protein: CASSELASTDTQYF.

The chain has TRBV5-6 and TRBJ1-6; 7 nucleotides agree with TRBD1. Per the germline V gene, CDR1 is SGHDT and CDR2 is YYEEEE. The CDR3 length is 14 residues. With 2 bases clipped from V and 6 bases from J, the junction kept 2 bases outside the gene matches. CDR3 in amino acids: CASSLQGTNSPLHF. CDR3 sequence (DNA): TGTGCCAGCAGCTTACAGGGGACTAATTCACCCCTCCACTTT.

The chain combines TRBV28 with TRBJ2-7; D may be TRBD1 (5 bases). V was pared by 5 bases and J by 4 bases, with 18 bases between. The CDR3 sequence is 15 residues long. Germline V lookup: CDR1 MDHEN, CDR2 SYDVKM. The CDR3 DNA reads as TGTGCCAGCAGTCTATTGACAGCAGGAAATTACGAGCAGTACTTC. Translated: CASSLLTAGNYEQYF.

The chain has TRBV7-2 and TRBJ2-3, with TRBD1 matching over 8 bases. The V segment lost 5 bases and the J segment 1 base; nucleotides outside the gene matches: 8. The CDR3 extends over 16 amino acids. Germline V CDR1 and CDR2: SGHTA, FQGNSA. Here the CDR3 reads CASSRNTGGGTDTQYF. The DNA for the CDR3 is TGTGCCAGCAGCCGGAATACAGGGGGAGGCACAGATACGCAGTATTTT. Filled out from reference TRBV7-2 and TRBJ2-3, the complete variable domain reads GAGVSQSPSNKVTEKGKDVELRCDPISGHTALYWYRQSLGQGLEFLIYFQGNSAPDKSGLPSDRFSAERTGGSVSTLTIQRTQQEDSAVYLCASSRNTGGGTDTQYFGPGTRLTVL.

The chain uses TRBV29-1 and TRBJ1-1; 10 bases align to TRBD1. Germline trimming cut 4 bases from V and 5 bases from J; bases unmatched to any gene: 7. The CDR3 sequence is 14 residues long. Germline V lookup: CDR1 SQVTM, CDR2 ANQGSEA. CDR3 in DNA: TGCAGCGTTGGGGAACCGGGACAGGGGACTGAAGCTTTCTTT. It specifies CSVGEPGQGTEAFF.

V and J are TRBV11-2 and TRBJ2-2; tentatively, D is TRBD1 (6 bases). V gave up 6 bases and J gave up 7 bases, with 15 bases separating them. Germline V gene data show CDR1 as SGHAT and CDR2 as FQNNGV. This CDR3 comprises 14 residues. Here the CDR3 DNA reads TGTGCCAGCAGTCCAACAGGGTATGGCGGGGAGCTGTTTTTT. Protein: CASSPTGYGGELFF.